Listed here are 20 T cell receptor beta chains from one sample, sequenced in a study of CD8 T cells in ankylosing spondylitis. These receptors are not linked to any known antigen. One entry per CDR3 protein, called by TCRdb with MiXCR from the 5' RACE reads. The sample lists fewer than 550,000 distinct CDR3 sequences, approximately 5% occurring once. Broader study findings: What appeared characteristic of ankylosing spondylitis blood was a TCR beta motif of eight or nine highly homologous variants.

The sample taken for sequencing was blood, either unsorted or a sorted T cell fraction (not recorded which). Receptors originate from a male donor with ankylosing spondylitis.

This clonotype was picked up many times. The chain has TRBV20-1 and TRBJ2-7; the match to TRBD2 covers 7 bases. CDR1 and CDR2 from the germline V gene are DFQATT and SNEGSKA (reference sequence). V gave up 0 bases and J gave up 3 bases; unmatched junction bases: 8. CDR3 length: 15 residues. The CDR3 protein is CSARDRASGYYEQYF. The CDR3 nucleotides read TGCAGTGCTAGAGATCGGGCTAGCGGCTACTACGAGCAGTACTTC.

This clonotype was recorded at least ten times. The genes are TRBV5-1 and TRBJ1-2; 7 bases line up with TRBD1. V dropped 0 bases and J dropped 3; count of bases not matched to a gene: 2. CDR1 is SGHRS and CDR2 is YFSETQ in the germline V gene. The CDR3 is 14 residues long. The chain's CDR3 is CASSLDRGHYGYTF. The DNA for the CDR3 is TGCGCCAGCAGCTTGGACAGGGGACACTATGGCTACACCTTC.

This clonotype was detected ten times or more. This chain links TRBV12-3 or TRBV12-4 with TRBJ2-7; D is unresolved. The length of the CDR3 is 12 residues. The germline V and J ends were trimmed by 1 base and 3 bases, with 4 bases remaining between them. Here the CDR3 DNA reads TGTGCCAGCAGTTTAGTCCACTACGAGCAGTACTTC. This translates into CASSLVHYEQYF.

This clonotype was detected many times. The chain links TRBV21-1 to TRBJ2-1. TRBV21-1 is recorded as a pseudogene. The CDR3 is made up of 14 amino acids. CDR3 protein: CASSSASDHNEQFF. CDR3 bases: TGTGCCAGCAGCAGCGCTAGCGATCACAATGAGCAGTTCTTC.

This clonotype was observed at least ten times. The genes are TRBV10-3 and TRBJ2-5, with 10 bases lining up with TRBD2. The germline CDR1 and CDR2 sequences are ENHRY and SYGVKD. Germline trimming cut 2 bases from V and 5 bases from J; bases unmatched to any gene: 11. The CDR3 covers 17 residues. In DNA, the CDR3 is TGTGCCATCAGTGAGACGACTAGCGGGTCATGGGGGGAGACCCAGTACTTC. Translating it yields CAISETTSGSWGETQYF.

With regard to this clonotype: Because the CDR3's place on the DNA is in doubt, the DNA is left out and the CDR3 is given as listed by TCRdb. V is TRBV7-2 and J is TRBJ2-7; the DNA was not compared with TRBD1, the D call given in the table. Per the germline V gene, CDR1 is SGHTA and CDR2 is FQGNSA. The CDR3 is made up of 13 amino acids, end residues included. CDR3 residues: CASSPSVGAGADF.

In this sample, this clonotype turned up many times. The chain links TRBV6-1 to TRBJ2-7, with D perhaps being TRBD1 or TRBD2 (6 bases each). In germline, CDR1 is MNHNS, CDR2 SASEGT. V lost 8 bases to trimming and J lost 3 bases, with 23 bases between them. The CDR3 totals 16 residues. The CDR3 is CASAVNIGRGGYEQYF. DNA of the CDR3: TGTGCCAGCGCCGTAAATATCGGCAGGGGAGGCTACGAGCAGTACTTC.

This clonotype was observed at least ten times. The V call is TRBV5-1, the J call TRBJ2-5; D is undetermined. The CDR3 contains 16 residues. CDR1 is SGHRS and CDR2 is YFSETQ in the germline V gene. Trimming removed 0 bases from V and 0 bases from J, with 12 bases in between. Here the CDR3 reads CASSLETDEDQETQYF. The CDR3 DNA sequence: TGCGCCAGCAGCTTGGAAACAGATGAGGACCAAGAGACCCAGTACTTC.

CDR3 protein: CASSRGTVYNEQFF. The CDR3, as DNA: TGCGCCAGCAGCCGCGGGACAGTGTACAATGAGCAGTTCTTC. The V and J genes are TRBV5-1 and TRBJ2-1, with a tentative D call TRBD1 (7 bases). Trimming stripped 4 bases from V and 4 bases from J, with 12 bases between. The CDR3 contains 14 residues. The germline CDR1 and CDR2 sequences are SGHRS and YFSETQ. Full variable domain (remainder filled in from reference TRBV5-1 and TRBJ2-1): KAGVTQTPRYLIKTRGQQVTLSCSPISGHRSVSWYQQTPGQGLQFLFEYFSETQRNKGNFPGRFSGRQFSNSRSEMNVSTLELGDSALYLCASSRGTVYNEQFFGPGTRLTVL.

This clonotype turned up a few times. This chain uses TRBV7-2 with TRBJ2-5; no clear D. Trimming removed 5 bases at V and 4 bases at J, with 14 bases between. Germline-derived CDR1 and CDR2 are SGHTA and FQGNSA. The CDR3 loop spans 14 amino acids. The CDR3 reads CASSRARTRETQYF. DNA for the CDR3: TGTGCCAGCAGCCGAGCGCGAACCCGAGAGACCCAGTACTTC.

This clonotype was counted many times. The CDR3 nucleotides are TGTGCCAGCGGTACCCGGAGGGAGAGCGCTGGCTACACCTTC. This sequence encodes CASGTRRESAGYTF. The chain uses TRBV5-5 and TRBJ1-2; D is unclear. CDR1 and CDR2 (germline): SGHKS, YYEKEE (reference sequence). This CDR3 comprises 14 residues. The V gene lost 7 bases and the J gene lost 7 bases, with 20 bases spanning the gap. Looking up the rest from reference TRBV5-5 and TRBJ1-2 gives the full variable domain: DAGVTQSPTHLIKTRGQQVTLRCSPISGHKSVSWYQQVLGQGPQFIFQYYEKEERGRGNFPDRFSARQFPNYSSELNVNALLLGDSALYLCASGTRRESAGYTFGSGTRLTVV.

This clonotype occurred a few times. The rearrangement links TRBV15 to TRBJ2-7; no firm D call. In germline, CDR1 is LNHNV, CDR2 YYDKDF (reference sequence). V was shortened by 0 bases and J by 1 base, with 7 bases between the two germline ends. The CDR3 length is 14 residues. The CDR3 DNA reads as TGTGCCACCAGCAGAGACAGGTTATCCTACGAGCAGTACTTC. Protein: CATSRDRLSYEQYF.

This clonotype was detected ten times or more. This rearrangement joins TRBV12-3 or TRBV12-4 to TRBJ2-3, with 11 bases matching TRBD2. The CDR3 has 15 residues. After removal of 7 bases from V and 1 base from J, the junction contained 4 bases not matched to a gene. CDR3 DNA: TGTGCCAGCACTTCGACTAGCGGGGGCACAGATACGCAGTATTTT. The encoded protein is CASTSTSGGTDTQYF.

This clonotype was seen at least ten times. The chain is built from TRBV5-1 and TRBJ2-7; 7 bases match TRBD1. After removal of 2 bases from V and 7 bases from J, the junction contained 9 bases not matched to a gene. CDR3 length: 14 amino acids. Germline V lookup: CDR1 SGHRS, CDR2 YFSETQ. The CDR3 is CASSFYRGSEEQYF. The DNA for the CDR3 is TGCGCCAGCAGCTTCTACAGGGGTTCAGAGGAGCAGTACTTC.

This clonotype has at least ten counts. The V call is TRBV7-8, the J call TRBJ1-1; no reliable D call. The CDR3 contains 13 residues. Germline CDR1 is SGHVS and CDR2 is FQNEAQ. Deletions cut 4 bases from V and 0 bases from J, with 6 bases between. CDR3 in DNA: TGTGCCAGCAGCTCCTTCATGAACACTGAAGCTTTCTTT. Translating gives CASSSFMNTEAFF.

At least ten counts were recorded for this clonotype. This chain uses TRBV12-3 or TRBV12-4 with TRBJ2-1; D gene ambiguous. This CDR3 is 14 amino acids long. Trimming removed 6 bases at V and 6 bases at J, with 15 bases between. The CDR3 sequence: CASRLDGLINEQFF. CDR3 coding DNA: TGTGCCAGCAGACTGGACGGATTGATCAATGAGCAGTTCTTC.

The chain carries TRBV3-1 and TRBJ2-1; D is undetermined. CDR1 LGHDT and CDR2 YNNKEL come from the germline V gene (reference sequence). The V gene lost 8 bases and the J gene lost 3 bases, with 17 bases spanning the gap. CDR3 length: 15 residues. The CDR3 sequence: CASGRNQPGYNEQFF. In DNA, the CDR3 is TGTGCCAGCGGCCGGAATCAACCCGGCTACAATGAGCAGTTCTTC.

This clonotype occurred a few times. The chain joins TRBV5-8 to TRBJ1-2; D might be TRBD1 (5 bases). Trimming removed 4 bases at V and 8 bases at J, with 24 bases between. CDR1 is SGHTS and CDR2 is YDEGEE in the germline V gene. The CDR3 has 16 amino acids. CDR3 nucleotides: TGTGCCAGCAGCGATCGGGACTCCGGGGGATATAGAGGCTACACCTTC. Residues: CASSDRDSGGYRGYTF.

J is TRBJ2-7 and V is TRBV12-3 or TRBV12-4, with D maybe TRBD2 (7 bases). Trimming left V 5 bases short and J 3 bases short, with 14 bases between. The CDR3 covers 14 residues. CDR3 sequence: CASSRGGHFYEQYF. The CDR3 DNA sequence: TGTGCCAGCAGTAGGGGGGGACACTTCTACGAGCAGTACTTC.

There are many counts of this clonotype. The rearrangement uses TRBV28 and TRBJ1-4; TRBD1 agrees at 10 bases. Germline V CDR1 and CDR2: MDHEN, SYDVKM. Unmatched junction bases numbered 3, after V lost 6 bases and J lost 8 bases. The CDR3 is 13 amino acids. In DNA, the CDR3 is TGTGCCAGCAGGGAGGGACAGGGGGAAAAACTGTTTTTT. Its translation is CASREGQGEKLFF.